A selection of T cell receptor delta chains follows, all from one sample in a study of gamma-delta T cells after stem cell transplantation. TCRdb ran CATT on the RT-PCR reads. This sample carries 10,000 to 13,000 delta-chain clones, about two fifths of them seen once, and the ten largest clones take about 2.8%. What was sequenced was gamma-delta T cells. The source is a human donor. It is not recorded whose cells these are; they may come from a transplant donor. Each CDR3 is given with its conserved first and last residue. The order of the fields is clone size, D gene, J gene, V gene, CDR3 protein, CDR3 DNA. A D gene is named only where the DNA matches it firmly. Clone size is not always given. Where it is, it says once, few, many or a class for expanded clones.

abundance: .
d_gene: TRDD3
j_gene: TRDJ1
v_gene: TRDV1
CDR3aa: CALGAGDTLCTDKLIF
CDR3nt: TGTGCTCTTGGGGCGGGGGATACGCTTTGCACCGATAAACTCATCTTT

abundance: few
d_gene: .
j_gene: TRDJ1
v_gene: TRDV1
CDR3aa: CALGELRRLGTDKLIF
CDR3nt: TGTGCTCTTGGGGAACTACGCCGGTTGGGTACCGATAAACTCATCTTT

abundance: few
d_gene: TRDD3
j_gene: TRDJ1
v_gene: TRDV1
CDR3aa: CALGGGQALGDLYTDKLIF
CDR3nt: TGTGCTCTTGGGGGGGGCCAAGCACTGGGGGATCTGTACACCGATAAACTCATCTTT

abundance: medium-sized
d_gene: .
j_gene: TRDJ1
v_gene: TRDV2
CDR3aa: CACDRLYTDKLIF
CDR3nt: TGTGCCTGTGACCGGCTCTACACCGATAAACTCATCTTT

abundance: few
d_gene: TRDD3
j_gene: TRDJ1
v_gene: TRDV1
CDR3aa: CALGERENLQAWGCDKLIF
CDR3nt: TGTGCTCTTGGGGAACGTGAAAACCTACAGGCCTGGGGGTGCGATAAACTCATCTTT

abundance: .
d_gene: .
j_gene: TRDJ1
v_gene: TRDV3
CDR3aa: CAFKRTLRRDLSTDKLIF
CDR3nt: TGTGCCTTTAAGAGAACCCTTCGGAGGGATCTTTCGACCGATAAACTCATCTTT

abundance: few
d_gene: .
j_gene: TRDJ1
v_gene: TRDV2
CDR3aa: CACWRASGMGDKLIF
CDR3nt: TGTGCCTGTTGGAGGGCCTCGGGGATGGGCGATAAACTCATCTTT

abundance: few
d_gene: .
j_gene: TRDJ1
v_gene: TRDV1
CDR3aa: CALGEAPQSYTDKLIF
CDR3nt: TGTGCTCTTGGGGAGGCACCGCAGTCCTACACCGATAAACTCATCTTT

abundance: medium-sized
d_gene: TRDD3
j_gene: TRDJ3
v_gene: TRDV2
CDR3aa: CACDTSDWGLSWDTRQMFF
CDR3nt: TGTGCCTGTGACACATCGGACTGGGGCTTGTCCTGGGACACCCGACAGATGTTTTTC

abundance: .
d_gene: TRDD3
j_gene: TRDJ1
v_gene: TRDV2
CDR3aa: CACDLRLGDTFRTDKLIF
CDR3nt: TGTGCCTGTGACCTGAGACTGGGGGATACTTTCCGAACCGATAAACTCATCTTT

abundance: few
d_gene: .
j_gene: TRDJ1
v_gene: TRAV29/DV5
CDR3aa: CAASADLLPTDKLIF
CDR3nt: TGTGCAGCAAGCGCGGATCTTTTACCCACCGATAAACTCATCTTT

abundance: .
d_gene: TRDD3
j_gene: TRDJ3
v_gene: TRDV1
CDR3aa: CALGELPRTGGFPWDTRQMFF
CDR3nt: TGTGCTCTTGGGGAACTTCCCCGTACTGGGGGGTTCCCCTGGGACACCCGACAGATGTTTTTC

abundance: .
d_gene: TRDD3
j_gene: TRDJ1
v_gene: TRDV3
CDR3aa: CAFTPALGDTCLTDKLIF
CDR3nt: TGTGCCTTTACGCCCGCACTTGGGGATACGTGCCTCACCGATAAACTCATCTTT

abundance: .
d_gene: .
j_gene: TRDJ1
v_gene: TRDV1
CDR3aa: CALGEPEWRLYTTRRLYTDKLIF
CDR3nt: TGTGCTCTTGGGGAACCGGAGTGGCGGCTCTACACTACCCGACGCTTGTACACCGATAAACTCATCTTT

abundance: medium-sized
d_gene: TRDD3
j_gene: TRDJ1
v_gene: TRDV2
CDR3aa: CACDRISILGDSYTDKLIF
CDR3nt: TGTGCCTGTGACCGTATTTCCATTTTGGGGGATTCTTACACCGATAAACTCATCTTT

abundance: .
d_gene: .
j_gene: TRDJ1
v_gene: TRDV3
CDR3aa: CACQPSSRVDGFADKLIF
CDR3nt: TGTGCCTGTCAACCCTCTTCCAGAGTGGACGGGTTCGCCGATAAACTCATCTTT

abundance: medium-sized
d_gene: .
j_gene: TRDJ2
v_gene: TRDV2
CDR3aa: CACDTGRGTAQLFF
CDR3nt: TGTGCCTGTGACACCGGAAGGGGGACAGCACAACTCTTCTTT

abundance: few
d_gene: TRDD3
j_gene: TRDJ1
v_gene: TRDV1
CDR3aa: CALGDRLPRILGDPSCTDKLIF
CDR3nt: TGTGCTCTTGGGGACCGTCTTCCCCGAATACTGGGGGATCCTTCGTGCACCGATAAACTCATCTTT

abundance: .
d_gene: .
j_gene: TRDJ2
v_gene: TRDV2
CDR3aa: CACDPLGGPSSTAQLFF
CDR3nt: TGTGCCTGTGACCCACTGGGGGGTCCTTCCTCCACCGCACAACTCTTCTTT

abundance: few
d_gene: TRDD3
j_gene: TRDJ1
v_gene: TRDV1
CDR3aa: CALGELGPTVLGDNRAKLIF
CDR3nt: TGTGCTCTTGGGGAACTAGGGCCCACCGTACTGGGGGATAACAGGGCTAAACTCATCTTT

abundance: .
d_gene: TRDD3
j_gene: TRDJ1
v_gene: TRDV3
CDR3aa: CAYSPCIGSLLVSAPCSLLGDADKLIF
CDR3nt: TGTGCCTACTCTCCATGTATCGGCTCCCTGCTCGTATCGGCTCCCTGCTCTTTACTGGGGGATGCCGATAAACTCATCTTT

abundance: .
d_gene: TRDD3
j_gene: TRDJ3
v_gene: TRDV2
CDR3aa: CACDTGWGIPWDTRQMFF
CDR3nt: TGTGCCTGTGACACCGGTTGGGGGATACCCTGGGACACCCGACAGATGTTTTTC

abundance: medium-sized
d_gene: TRDD3
j_gene: TRDJ2
v_gene: TRDV2
CDR3aa: CACVYWGIPTAQLFF
CDR3nt: TGTGCCTGTGTTTACTGGGGGATCCCGACAGCACAACTCTTCTTT

abundance: few
d_gene: TRDD3
j_gene: TRDJ1
v_gene: TRDV1
CDR3aa: CALGERVLHLDVGGYVSRTDKLIF
CDR3nt: TGTGCTCTTGGGGAACGTGTCCTACACCTAGACGTTGGGGGATACGTGAGTAGGACCGATAAACTCATCTTT

abundance: medium-sized
d_gene: .
j_gene: TRDJ2
v_gene: TRDV3
CDR3aa: CAFGGLTAQLFF
CDR3nt: TGTGCCTTTGGGGGATTGACAGCACAACTCTTCTTT

abundance: .
d_gene: .
j_gene: TRDJ3
v_gene: TRDV2
CDR3aa: CACDTPQARLLVDTGSWDTRQMFF
CDR3nt: TGTGCCTGTGACACCCCCCAGGCCCGACTACTGGTGGATACTGGCTCCTGGGACACCCGACAGATGTTTTTC

abundance: few
d_gene: .
j_gene: TRDJ1
v_gene: TRDV1
CDR3aa: CALGAKAGYAKLIF
CDR3nt: TGTGCTCTTGGGGCCAAGGCCGGGTACGCTAAACTCATCTTT